This entry describes one T cell receptor (beta chain). It lacks a known antigen. No much larger clonotype is one base removed from it; base qualities were not supplied. The data were obtained in a study of T cell responses to AZD1222 COVID-19 vaccine (dated by TCRdb to the early 2020s). Regarding the complete study: A total of more than 230 trial participants underwent TCR sequencing, of whom approximately 210 received two doses of AZD1222 and about 25 received two doses of the MenACWY control vaccine. Trial participants were enrolled into age subgroups of 18-55, 56-69 and 70-plus years, which contained around 150, 28 and 57 TCR-sequenced participants, respectively. Broader findings and caveats from the paper: No day 14 peak-response samples were available, so repertoires were characterized only after the peak T cell response. Participants were mostly white British and included more females than males, and it was suggested by the authors that clonal diversity may have been underestimated. Conclusions about previously exposed vaccinees are limited because only six or seven AZD1222 recipients were SARS-CoV-2 seropositive at baseline. After two AZD1222 doses, spike-specific TCR breadth and depth were significantly higher than at day 0 and than in MenACWY recipients. In the small 56-69-year group, the increase in depth fell short of significance, most likely because of low power. The vaccine-associated CD4 TCRs covered the entire spike protein, and the dominant responses fell in regions 160-218 and 743-854. Reportedly, close to half of the unique spike-specific TCRs recognized epitopes lying outside the regions that are mutated in the B.1.351 and B.1.1.7 variants.

V lost 6 bases and J lost 3 bases; the stretch between them is 16 bases long. The germline V gene supplies CDR1 SNHLY and CDR2 FYNNEI. CDR3 length: 15 amino acids, cysteine to phenylalanine. Solely the CDR3 DNA is kept, with 45 bases framed from the first base. What this sample's time point label stands for: about 28 days (+/-7) after the second vaccine dose. AZD1222 recipients whose second dose came at about 4 weeks and those whose second dose came at about 12 weeks were combined into one group, since spike-specific TCR depth and breadth did not differ between the two schedules. Vaccinee samples came from UK trials COV001 and COV002, including a single-blind randomized controlled phase 2/3 trial of AZD1222 (ChAdOx1 nCoV-19) in healthy adults. For TCRbeta chain sequencing, PBMC samples from trial participants were taken at day 0 and at day 28 after the second dose. The CDR3 regions of human TCRbeta chains were analyzed by immunosequencing. Per the authors' processing: TCRs in the repertoires were compared against a reference library of SARS-CoV-2-specific TCRs that had been generated with the MIRA antigen-specificity platform. Breadth was defined as the fraction of unique TCRs that were SARS-CoV-2-associated, and depth was defined as the fraction of total T cells that were SARS-CoV-2-associated. Using the MIRA data, every spike-specific TCR was mapped to the spike region that the TCR reacted to and assigned to either a CD4 or a CD8 class. Log10-transformed breadth and depth values were compared by one-way ANOVA with Sidak's multiple comparisons tests. TCRdb limited this immuneACCESS table to in-frame rearrangements with V and J called. A share of clones is missing; checked studies link under half to unresolved V genes, and the rest is unexplained. V, J and clone size derive from that table, while D and trimming were established from the DNA sequence. The sample records about 110,000 clones, 80% to 95% of which are singletons. The ten largest account for around 7.6% of the sample.

This TCR was sampled from an adult who received the AZD1222 COVID-19 vaccine. The specimen was peripheral blood, collected 28 days after the second AZD1222 dose. The chain links TRBV2 with TRBJ2-3; TRBD2 could be the D gene, as 7 bases match. The CDR3 region reads CASRDQGGGTDTQYF. In nucleotide form, the sequence is TGTGCCAGCAGGGATCAAGGGGGGGGGACAGATACGCAGTATTTT.